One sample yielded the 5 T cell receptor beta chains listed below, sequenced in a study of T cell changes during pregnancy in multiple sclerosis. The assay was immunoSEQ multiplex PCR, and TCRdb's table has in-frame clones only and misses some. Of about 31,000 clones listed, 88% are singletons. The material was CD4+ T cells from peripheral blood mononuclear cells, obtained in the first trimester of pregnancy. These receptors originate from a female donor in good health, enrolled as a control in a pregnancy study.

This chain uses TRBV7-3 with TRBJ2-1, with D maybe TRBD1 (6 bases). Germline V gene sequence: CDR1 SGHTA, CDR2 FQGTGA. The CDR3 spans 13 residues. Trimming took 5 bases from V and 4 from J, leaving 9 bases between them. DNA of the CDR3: TGTGCCAGCAGCCAGGACAGTTACAATGAGCAGTTCTTC. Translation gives CASSQDSYNEQFF.

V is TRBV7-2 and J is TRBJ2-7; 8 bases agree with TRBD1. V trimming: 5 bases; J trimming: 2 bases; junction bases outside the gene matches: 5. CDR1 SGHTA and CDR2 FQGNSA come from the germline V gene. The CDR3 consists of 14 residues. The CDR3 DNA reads TGTGCCAGCAGCAATCGACAGGGGACCTACGAGCAGTACTTC. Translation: CASSNRQGTYEQYF.

CDR3 residues: CASSSPGIYEQYF. The CDR3 DNA is TGTGCCAGCAGCTCCCCCGGTATCTACGAGCAGTACTTC. The chain is built from TRBV5-4 and TRBJ2-7; no reliable D call. V was shortened by 3 bases and J by 3 bases, with 10 bases between the two germline ends. The CDR3 contains 13 residues. Per germline, CDR1 SGHNT and CDR2 YYREEE (reference sequence).

CDR3 residues: CASSRSGVEQFF. CDR3 nucleotides: TGTGCCAGCAGTCGATCCGGGGTCGAGCAGTTCTTC. The V gene is TRBV7-2, the J gene TRBJ2-1; perhaps TRBD2 as D (5 bases). The CDR3 is made up of 12 amino acids. Germline CDR1 is SGHTA and CDR2 is FQGNSA. The V gene lost 6 bases and the J gene lost 10 bases, with 13 bases spanning the gap.

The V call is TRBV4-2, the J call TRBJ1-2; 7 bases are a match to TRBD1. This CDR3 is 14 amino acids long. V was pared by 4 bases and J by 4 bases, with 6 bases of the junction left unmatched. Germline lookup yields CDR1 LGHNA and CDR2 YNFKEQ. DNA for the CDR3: TGTGCCAGCAGCCCTCAGACAGGGTCCTATGGCTACACCTTC. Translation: CASSPQTGSYGYTF.